A selection of T cell receptor beta chains follows, all from one sample in a study of blood T cell repertoires in COVID-19. Using immunoSEQ multiplex PCR, the repertoire was profiled, and TCRdb retains in-frame clones only, with some absent. This sample has about 260,000 clones; less than 90% occur once, and the top ten carry about 1.6%. The sequenced sample was peripheral blood. These receptors originate from a woman aged 40-49 years who had recovered from COVID-19. Both conserved end residues are part of each CDR3. Fields, in order: D gene, J gene, clone size, V gene, CDR3 DNA, CDR3 protein. The D gene is left open where the match is weak. Only part of the rows carry a size: once, few, many, or a class if the clone is expanded.

D gene: .
J gene: TRBJ1-2
clone size: .
V gene: TRBV4-1
CDR3 DNA: TGCGCCAGCAGCCACGCTTTACGACAGGAGTATGGCTACACCTTC
CDR3 protein: CASSHALRQEYGYTF

D gene: TRBD2
J gene: TRBJ2-1
clone size: .
V gene: TRBV2
CDR3 DNA: TGTGCCAGTTCCTCTAGCGGGACAACATACAATGAGCAGTTCTTC
CDR3 protein: CASSSSGTTYNEQFF

D gene: .
J gene: TRBJ1-3
clone size: .
V gene: TRBV30
CDR3 DNA: TGTGCCTGGAGCATAGGACAGTGGGCTACCATATATTTT
CDR3 protein: CAWSIGQWATIYF

D gene: .
J gene: TRBJ2-5
clone size: .
V gene: TRBV11-3
CDR3 DNA: TGTGCCAGCAGTGGGGCAGAAGAGACCCAGTACTTC
CDR3 protein: CASSGAEETQYF

D gene: TRBD1
J gene: TRBJ1-2
clone size: .
V gene: TRBV5-1
CDR3 DNA: TGCGCCAGCAGCCCGATTCCCGGGACAGAAGGCTACACCTTC
CDR3 protein: CASSPIPGTEGYTF

D gene: .
J gene: TRBJ2-3
clone size: .
V gene: TRBV19
CDR3 DNA: TGTGCCACTACAGTGAGCGGAGGCACAGATACGCAGTATTTT
CDR3 protein: CATTVSGGTDTQYF

D gene: TRBD1
J gene: TRBJ1-1
clone size: .
V gene: TRBV20-1
CDR3 DNA: TGCAGTGCTAATGACAGGGTCCTTTTTAACACTGAAGCTTTCTTT
CDR3 protein: CSANDRVLFNTEAFF

D gene: .
J gene: TRBJ1-5
clone size: few
V gene: TRBV19
CDR3 DNA: TGTGCCAGTAGTCTTCTCGCGGGAGGGCAGCCCCAGCATTTT
CDR3 protein: CASSLLAGGQPQHF

D gene: .
J gene: TRBJ2-3
clone size: .
V gene: TRBV4-2
CDR3 DNA: TGTGCCAGCAGCCAAGAGAGTGTAGGGGTTGTCCCGGATACGCAGTATTTT
CDR3 protein: CASSQESVGVVPDTQYF

D gene: .
J gene: TRBJ2-6
clone size: .
V gene: TRBV28
CDR3 DNA: TGTACCAGCAGTTTATCACTTGGCTCTGGGGCCAACGTCCTGACTTTC
CDR3 protein: CTSSLSLGSGANVLTF

D gene: .
J gene: TRBJ2-1
clone size: .
V gene: TRBV19
CDR3 DNA: TGTGCCAGTTCTCAGGTGAGCTCCTACAATGAGCAGTTCTTC
CDR3 protein: CASSQVSSYNEQFF

D gene: TRBD1
J gene: TRBJ2-1
clone size: .
V gene: TRBV9
CDR3 DNA: TGTGCCAGCAGCGTAGTGGGACAGGTCAATGAGCAGTTCTTC
CDR3 protein: CASSVVGQVNEQFF

D gene: TRBD1
J gene: TRBJ2-2
clone size: once
V gene: TRBV28
CDR3 DNA: TGTGCCAGCAATCAACAGGGGGACACCGGGGAGCTGTTTTTT
CDR3 protein: CASNQQGDTGELFF

D gene: .
J gene: TRBJ2-1
clone size: .
V gene: TRBV19
CDR3 DNA: TGTGCCACCCAAGCGTCAGGGTTTCAGCAGTTCTTC
CDR3 protein: CATQASGFQQFF

D gene: TRBD2
J gene: TRBJ2-5
clone size: .
V gene: TRBV5-6
CDR3 DNA: TGTGCCAGCAGCTTGGTCCAGCGGGGGAGCGAGACCCAGTACTTC
CDR3 protein: CASSLVQRGSETQYF

D gene: .
J gene: TRBJ2-7
clone size: once
V gene: TRBV7-9
CDR3 DNA: TGTGCCAGCAGCCCGTCCCCGGGATTATACGAGCAGTACTTC
CDR3 protein: CASSPSPGLYEQYF

D gene: TRBD1
J gene: TRBJ1-5
clone size: .
V gene: TRBV7-2
CDR3 DNA: TGTGCCAGCAGCTTAGCATTGGACAGGGGTCAGCCCCAGCATTTT
CDR3 protein: CASSLALDRGQPQHF

D gene: TRBD1
J gene: TRBJ1-6
clone size: .
V gene: TRBV14
CDR3 DNA: TGTGCCAGCAGCAAAAAAGGGGGCGCTTGGAATTCACCCCTCCACTTT
CDR3 protein: CASSKKGGAWNSPLHF

D gene: .
J gene: TRBJ1-2
clone size: many
V gene: TRBV4-1
CDR3 DNA: TGCGCCAGCAGCCAAGATACGGACAGTTGGGGCTATGGCTACACCTTC
CDR3 protein: CASSQDTDSWGYGYTF

D gene: TRBD1
J gene: TRBJ2-7
clone size: .
V gene: TRBV28
CDR3 DNA: TGTGCCAGCAGTTTGGTTGGACAGGGACTGTACGAGCAGTACTTC
CDR3 protein: CASSLVGQGLYEQYF

D gene: .
J gene: TRBJ1-6
clone size: few
V gene: TRBV27
CDR3 DNA: TGTGCCAGCAGTTTTAGCTCCTATAATTCACCCCTCCACTTT
CDR3 protein: CASSFSSYNSPLHF

D gene: .
J gene: TRBJ1-3
clone size: .
V gene: TRBV30
CDR3 DNA: TGTGCCTGGACGGGAGCCCGGTCCTCTGGAAACACCATATATTTT
CDR3 protein: CAWTGARSSGNTIYF

D gene: .
J gene: TRBJ2-7
clone size: .
V gene: TRBV28
CDR3 DNA: TGTGCCAGCAGTCTACTCTCCTACGAGCAGTACTTC
CDR3 protein: CASSLLSYEQYF